This TCR beta chain stems from a study of chemoradiotherapy in HPV16-positive cancers. Study-wide context: A couple of HPV16-positive patients' cells yielded candidate HPV-specific clones and common motifs. Study-wide findings and caveats: Functional assays defining HPV-specific T cells used only a couple of HPV16-positive patients. Non-HPV-specific T cells did not expand in tumors during treatment, whereas candidate HPV-specific clones and E7-related motifs did.

The CDR3 consists of 14 residues. The germline gives CDR1 SGDLS, CDR2 YYNGEE. The V segment lost 3 bases and the J segment 10 bases; nucleotides outside the gene matches: 10. TCRdb's table, derived via immunoSEQ multiplex PCR, lists solely in-frame clones and lacks some. In the table there are about 12,000 clones, approximately 87% of which are singletons. As for this clone: No antigen is known for it.

The J gene is TRBJ1-5, the V gene TRBV9, with 7 bases identical to TRBD1. This specimen was blood, taken from a patient who underwent chemoradiotherapy. The sequence was collected from a human donor with HPV-associated anogenital cancer. The CDR3 bases are TGTGCCAGCAGCGCCCAGGGGGTTTCTCAACCCCAGCATTTT. Amino acids: CASSAQGVSQPQHF.